This TCR beta chain came from a study of blood T cell repertoires in COVID-19. Overall study context: The samples span acute and convalescent COVID-19 from the United States, Italy and Spain. PBMCs, B-cell-depleted T cells, or T cells were the source of the cDNA or gDNA that made up the material.

CDR1 and CDR2 (germline): SGHTA, FQGTGA. The CDR3 is 13 residues long. V gave up 4 bases and J gave up 10 bases, with 11 bases separating them. Per the authors' pipeline: Estimation of nucleated cell counts was performed using reference gene primer amplification. Assay: immunoSEQ multiplex PCR; the TCRdb copy retains only in-frame clones and omits some. The DNA gave D and trimming, while V, J and clone size come from that table. In the table there are 250,000 to 350,000 clones, about 91% of which are singletons. The rearrangement uses TRBV7-3 and TRBJ1-6; tentatively, D is TRBD1 (5 bases). The TCR was taken from a woman in her fifties or sixties with acute or convalescent COVID-19. Sequences were obtained from peripheral blood. The CDR3 nucleotides are TGTGCCAGCAGCTCGGGACGGGGGTCACCCCTCCACTTT. Encoded protein: CASSSGRGSPLHF.